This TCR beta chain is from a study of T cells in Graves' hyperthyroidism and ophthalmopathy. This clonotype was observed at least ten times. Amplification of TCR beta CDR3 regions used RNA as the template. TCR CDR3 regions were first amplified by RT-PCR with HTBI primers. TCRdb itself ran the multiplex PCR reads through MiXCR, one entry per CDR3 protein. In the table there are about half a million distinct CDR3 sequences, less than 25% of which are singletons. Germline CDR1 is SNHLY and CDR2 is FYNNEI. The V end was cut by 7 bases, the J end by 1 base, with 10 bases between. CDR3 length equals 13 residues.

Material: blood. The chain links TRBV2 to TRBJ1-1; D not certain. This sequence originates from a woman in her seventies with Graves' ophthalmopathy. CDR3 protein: CASTRTRNTEAFF. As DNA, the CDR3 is TGTGCCAGCACCAGGACTCGGAACACTGAAGCTTTCTTT.